These T cell receptor beta chains were read from a single sample in a study of T cells after posttransplantation cyclophosphamide. Libraries were prepared by immunoSEQ multiplex PCR; TCRdb keeps only in-frame clonotypes and omits some of them. This table holds 20,000 to 25,000 clones, over 75% found once. This material consisted of PBMCs, taken just over 350 days after allogeneic stem cell transplant with calcineurin inhibitor and methotrexate. The receptors were sampled from a female patient aged 25-39 years who received an allogeneic stem cell transplant from an unrelated donor, was CMV-positive, and had acute and chronic GVHD. Some of the T cells might come from the graft donor. CDR3s include the opening cysteine and the closing phenylalanine or tryptophan. A D gene is named only where the DNA matches it firmly. Size tells how often a clone was seen (once, few, many) or the class of an expanded clone, and some rows leave it out.

d_gene | len | j_gene | v_gene | abundance | CDR3aa | CDR3nt
. | 19 | TRBJ2-6 | TRBV9 | . | CASSVPHIPPSSGANVLTF | TGTGCCAGCAGCGTACCCCACATCCCTCCATCCTCTGGGGCCAACGTCCTGACTTTC
. | 16 | TRBJ1-2 | TRBV4-3 | . | CASSQSRGLLRNGYTF | TGCGCCAGCAGCCAATCGCGGGGGTTATTGAGGAATGGCTACACCTTC
. | 14 | TRBJ1-2 | TRBV18 | once | CASSPAGGNYGYTF | TGTGCCAGCTCACCAGCCGGCGGTAACTATGGCTACACCTTC
TRBD1 | 15 | TRBJ1-3 | TRBV6-4 | . | CASSETGGTGNTIYF | TGTGCCAGCAGCGAGACAGGGGGAACTGGAAACACCATATATTTT
. | 13 | TRBJ1-1 | TRBV9 | . | CASSKWGGTEAFF | TGTGCCAGCAGTAAGTGGGGGGGAACTGAAGCTTTCTTT
TRBD2 | 13 | TRBJ2-1 | TRBV11-3 | . | CASSRLAFNEQFF | TGTGCCAGCTCGCGACTAGCGTTCAATGAGCAGTTCTTC
. | 13 | TRBJ1-5 | TRBV19 | . | CASRRQRDQPQHF | TGTGCCAGTAGGCGGCAGAGGGATCAGCCCCAGCATTTT
TRBD1 | 14 | TRBJ2-5 | TRBV7-7 | . | CASSSDRGGETQYF | TGTGCTAGCAGCTCGGACAGGGGCGGAGAGACCCAGTACTTC
. | 14 | TRBJ1-1 | TRBV10-1 | . | CASSEGGLDTEAFF | TGCGCCAGCAGTGAAGGAGGTTTGGACACTGAAGCTTTCTTT
TRBD1 | 15 | TRBJ2-3 | TRBV6-1 | once | CASSDGQGAADTQYF | TGTGCCAGCAGTGACGGACAGGGGGCTGCAGATACGCAGTATTTT
TRBD2 | 13 | TRBJ2-5 | TRBV5-1 | . | CASSLLAEETQYF | TGCGCCAGCAGCTTACTAGCGGAAGAGACCCAGTACTTC
. | 13 | TRBJ2-2 | TRBV5-1 | . | CASSSTNTGELFF | TGCGCCAGCAGCTCAACGAACACCGGGGAGCTGTTTTTT
. | 13 | TRBJ2-2 | TRBV6-6 | . | CASGARNTGELFF | TGTGCCAGCGGAGCGAGAAACACCGGGGAGCTGTTTTTT
TRBD1 | 13 | TRBJ1-1 | TRBV29-1 | . | CSVAGTVNTEAFF | TGCAGCGTTGCCGGGACAGTGAACACTGAAGCTTTCTTT